What follows describes a single T cell receptor beta chain. The data were taken from a study of T cells after yellow fever vaccination. Across the whole study: It was SMART-Seq v4 Ultra Low Input that prepared the fractions with low cell numbers.

The CDR3 extends over 17 amino acids. Germline V gene lookup returns CDR1 SGHTA and CDR2 FQGNSA. The ends lost 1 base at V and 6 bases at J; junction bases unmatched: 5. Production of TCR cDNA was by 5'RACE template switching, which also added a universal primer site and UMIs. A single record per CDR3 protein comes from TCRdb applying MiXCR to the 5' RACE reads. The table lists approximately 120,000 distinct CDR3 sequences, around 7.4% of them singletons, with around 2.5% in the top ten. The chain is built from TRBV7-2 and TRBJ1-6; 11 positions agree with TRBD1. The input for sequencing was CD4+ T cells sorted from PBMCs, taken 10 days after the first yellow fever vaccination. The source of this sequence is a man younger than 35 who received the YFV17D yellow fever vaccine. CDR3 nucleotide sequence: TGTGCCAGCAGCTTAGTTTGGACAGGGGGCTCTAATTCACCCCTCCACTTT. Its protein product is CASSLVWTGGSNSPLHF.